The sequence of this T cell receptor beta chain was determined in a study of neurological immune-mediated disorders. The sample holds many counts of this clonotype. The time point here: longitudinal time-point 1 (baseline). TCRdb analysed the 5' RACE reads with MiXCR anew, one entry per CDR3 protein. The sample contains more than 70,000 distinct CDR3 sequences, 10% of which appear only once. The germline gives CDR1 SGHDT, CDR2 YYEEEE. Losses at the gene ends were 2 bases for V and 1 base for J; bases not matched to a gene: 6. The CDR3 length is 16 residues. The chain has TRBV5-6 and TRBJ2-5, with TRBD1 identical over 9 bases. The source of this sequence is a man younger than 40 in good health. The source material was PBMCs. CDR3 nucleotide sequence: TGTGCCAGCAGCTTCCTCTCACAGGGGGCCCAAGAGACCCAGTACTTC. Protein product: CASSFLSQGAQETQYF.